This TCR beta chain is from a study of T cells in localized non-small cell lung cancer. Per germline, CDR1 SGHNT and CDR2 YENEEA. The CDR3 contains 17 residues. Trimming pared 6 bases from V and 0 bases from J, leaving 17 bases between. This clone was counted a few times. What it binds is not known. Profiling relied on immunoSEQ multiplex PCR, and the TCRdb table lists in-frame clones only, not all of them. The sample contains approximately 1,100 clones, approximately 20% of which appear only once. Study-wide points: Higher blood T cell density went with longer overall survival. Exceeding tumor, uninvolved adjacent lung had the highest T cell clonality. Sequencing involved a lone tumor region, leaving heterogeneity possible. A median of approximately 50 of the top 100 tumor clones appeared in adjacent lung, which was paired and uninvolved.

The input for sequencing was normal lung tissue next to the tumor, taken before any cancer treatment. The clonotype was recovered from a male donor at least 60 years old with stage I lung adenocarcinoma. The chain carries TRBV11-3 and TRBJ1-4; D unclear. The CDR3 protein is CASSPRLATATNEKLFF. The CDR3 bases are TGTGCCAGCAGTCCCCGACTGGCCACTGCAACTAATGAAAAACTGTTTTTT.